The subject of this entry is one T cell receptor (beta chain). Its antigen has not been determined. No base-level quality is on record; no much larger clone is a single base apart. This sample was included in a study of blood T cell repertoires in COVID-19 (dated by TCRdb to about 2020). With respect to the entire study: Collaborator samples came from the United States, Italy and Spain and covered acute and convalescent phases of COVID-19. The material from the prospective study consisted of cDNA or gDNA derived from T cells, B-cell-depleted T cells, or PBMCs. Deeply sampled blood TCRbeta repertoires from subjects exposed to, actively infected with, or recovered from COVID-19 were included in the dataset. A freely available public database, intended as a resource for researchers studying the immune response to SARS-CoV-2, is where the repertoires were released. Samples were obtained from the ongoing ImmuneRACE study (first 160 participants) and from over 1,000 subjects provided by 6 global collaborators. Nearly every sample came with metadata listing a de-identified subject ID, COVID-19 status, age in years and sex. Where HLA class I and class II types were available, the types were taken from metadata supplied by the sample provider, not from assay-based typing. The full study reports these points: How much clinical and demographic metadata was included differed by source and by participant, and the metadata was provided uncurated.

Whole blood was collected in K2EDTA tubes by collaborating institutions according to the institutions' own protocols. For TCRbeta analysis, collaborators shipped samples as frozen whole blood, isolated PBMCs, or DNA extracted from either of those sample types. TCRbeta CDR3 regions were amplified from genomic DNA by means of the immunoSEQ Assay, a bias-controlled multiplex PCR. Per the authors' processing: The number of nucleated cells in each sample was estimated by amplification of reference gene primers within the assay. To quantify the absolute abundance of each unique TCRbeta CDR3 rearrangement, sequence reads were collapsed and filtered. For each sample, productive Simpson clonality was calculated as the square root of Simpson's diversity index over productive rearrangements. Not all clones reach the TCRdb copy of this immuneACCESS table, which keeps in-frame sequences only. Checked studies attribute under half of the gap to unresolved V genes and leave the rest unexplained. V, J and clone size are those of that table, while D and trimming were read from the DNA. This sample holds around 62,000 clones; approximately 88% were observed only once. Together, the top ten hold 7.5% to 9% of the sample.

V sheds 3 bases and J sheds 0 bases, leaving 9 bases between their ends. CDR1 and CDR2, per the germline V gene (reference sequence), are LNHNV and YYDKDF. The CDR3, from cysteine to phenylalanine, totals 15 residues. Of the read, only the CDR3 DNA is kept; its 45 bases are in frame from base 1. The sequence was obtained from a man aged 50-60 years with active COVID-19. The rearrangement joined TRBV15 to TRBJ2-4; TRBD1 is possibly the D segment (5 matching bases). The sequenced sample consisted of peripheral blood. The DNA is TGTGCCACCAGCAGTAGGGGATTAGCCAAAAACATTCAGTACTTC. Translated, it gives CATSSRGLAKNIQYF.